These 30 T cell receptor beta chains came from one sample sequenced in a study of cytomegalovirus exposure and HLA in healthy donors (dated by TCRdb to 2016 to 2017). The library was produced with the immunoSEQ multiplex PCR assay. A mixture of 60 forward primers for TCR Vbeta segments and 13 reverse primers for TCR Jbeta segments was used in the multiplex PCR. In its TCRdb copy, this immuneACCESS table keeps in-frame sequences only and misses some clones. Where compared with another copy, unresolved V genes explain less than half of these, and the others have no known cause. This sample comprises over 150,000 clones, 55% to 70% of them detected only once. 2.5% to 3.5% of the sample belongs to the ten largest clones. Sequenced: PBMCs. These receptors were obtained from a middle-aged woman in good health and CMV-seropositive.

This clone was recorded a few times. The chain combines TRBV4-1 with TRBJ2-7; TRBD1 agrees at 8 bases. Unmatched junction bases numbered 6, after V lost 5 bases and J lost 0 bases. The CDR3 has 15 residues. Germline V CDR1 and CDR2: MGHRA, YSYEKL. CDR3 in DNA: TGCGCCAGCAGCATAGGGGACAGGAGCTCCTACGAGCAGTACTTC. This translates into CASSIGDRSSYEQYF.

This chain joins TRBV7-3 and TRBJ2-2, with 9 bases aligning to TRBD2. The V gene's germline CDR1 is SGHTA and CDR2 FQGTGA. V trimming: 5 bases; J trimming: 1 base; junction bases outside the gene matches: 5. The CDR3 has 16 amino acids. CDR3 in DNA: TGTGCCAGCAGCCTGGTAGCGGGAGAGAACACCGGGGAGCTGTTTTTT. It is translated as CASSLVAGENTGELFF. Using reference TRBV7-3 and TRBJ2-2 for the parts outside the CDR3, the full variable domain is GAGVSQTPSNKVTEKGKYVELRCDPISGHTALYWYRQSLGQGPEFLIYFQGTGAADDSGLPNDRFFAVRPEGSVSTLKIQRTERGDSAVYLCASSLVAGENTGELFFGEGSRLTVL.

The chain recombines TRBV29-1 with TRBJ2-1, with D possibly matching TRBD1 (5 bases). Per germline, CDR1 SQVTM and CDR2 ANQGSEA. The CDR3 runs to 13 residues. Between the trimmed V and J ends, which lost 2 bases and 6 bases, there was a span of 11 bases. CDR3 DNA sequence: TGCAGCGTTGAATTCAGGGTAGGCAATGAGCAGTTCTTC. Translated, it gives CSVEFRVGNEQFF.

J is TRBJ2-2 and V is TRBV6-5; possible D gene TRBD2, 6 bases. The germline gives CDR1 MNHEY, CDR2 SVGAGI. This CDR3 is built from 16 residues. Trimming shortened V by 2 bases and J by 4 bases, and 14 bases separated the two germline ends. The CDR3 nucleotides read TGTGCCAGCAGTTACCCCCAGGCGGGATCCACCGGGGAGCTGTTTTTT. Its protein product is CASSYPQAGSTGELFF.

This clone was found once. The gene calls are TRBV5-1 and TRBJ2-2; perhaps TRBD1 as D (7 bases). Per the germline V gene, CDR1 is SGHRS and CDR2 is YFSETQ. Trimming cost V 1 base and J 6 bases, with 16 bases left between them. CDR3 length: 16 amino acids. The CDR3: CASSLIAGGQAGELFF. CDR3 nucleotides: TGCGCCAGCAGCTTGATTGCAGGGGGGCAGGCCGGGGAGCTGTTTTTT.

This clone occurred a few times. This sequence joins TRBV6-5 and TRBJ1-6; D is perhaps TRBD1 (6 bases). V lost 2 bases, J lost 9 bases, and 14 bases lay in between. Germline loops: CDR1 MNHEY, CDR2 SVGAGI. This CDR3 has 15 amino acids. CDR3 amino acids: CASSYSQGIISPLHF. CDR3 sequence (DNA): TGTGCCAGCAGTTACAGCCAGGGGATAATTTCACCCCTCCACTTT.

This chain joins TRBV11-2 and TRBJ2-1; TRBD2 might be the D (6 bases). The CDR3 is made up of 18 amino acids. CDR1 SGHAT and CDR2 FQNNGV come from the germline V gene. Trimming left V 2 bases short and J 3 bases short, with 20 bases between. This CDR3 reads CASSLLPAGTSHYNEQFF. The CDR3 nucleotides are TGTGCCAGCAGCTTATTACCTGCCGGGACTTCCCACTACAATGAGCAGTTCTTC.

The rearrangement joins TRBV7-2 to TRBJ2-7, with 9 bases that match TRBD1. CDR3 size: 13 residues. J lost 7 bases, V lost 3 bases, and 4 bases had no gene match. The germline V gene encodes CDR1 SGHTA and CDR2 FQGNSA. In DNA, the CDR3 is TGTGCCAGCAGCTTCGGACAGGGGAGGGAGCAGTACTTC. Translating it yields CASSFGQGREQYF.

Worth noting for this clone: A read error may account for a junction end that differs from germline. The chain has TRBV19 and TRBJ1-3, with 7 bases identical to TRBD1. Per the germline V gene, CDR1 is LNHDA and CDR2 is SQIVND (reference sequence). The CDR3 runs to 16 residues. The CDR3 nucleotides read TGTGCCAATAGTCGGCAGGGGGTGCATTCTGGAAACACCATATATTTT. Encoded protein: CANSRQGVHSGNTIYF.

The chain is built from TRBV9 and TRBJ2-5; 8 bases fit TRBD2. Trimming removed 4 bases from V and 3 bases from J; junction bases left unmatched: 2. Germline assignment: CDR1 SGDLS and CDR2 YYNGEE. This CDR3 region has 13 residues. This CDR3 reads CASSSAGEETQYF. The CDR3 region has the DNA TGTGCCAGCAGCTCAGCGGGAGAAGAGACCCAGTACTTC.

This clone was observed a few times. The rearrangement uses TRBV29-1 and TRBJ1-2; D gene ambiguous. V lost 7 bases and J 3 bases, leaving 15 bases between the germline ends. The CDR3 is 13 residues long. Germline CDR1 reads SQVTM; CDR2 reads ANQGSEA. The CDR3 here is CSAYRDQYYGYTF. The DNA for the CDR3 is TGCAGCGCCTACCGGGATCAATACTATGGCTACACCTTC.

The chain recombines TRBV10-1 with TRBJ2-5; possible D gene TRBD2, 7 bases. The J call may be mistaken, given a closer DNA end match to TRBJ2-7. The CDR3 totals 15 residues. CDR1 is WNHNN and CDR2 is SYGVQD in the germline V gene (reference sequence). This CDR3 is CASRPPGGPLYEQYF. In DNA, the CDR3 is TGCGCCAGCAGACCTCCGGGGGGCCCTCTGTACGAGCAGTACTTC.

This chain links TRBV5-4 with TRBJ2-1; 8 bases fit TRBD2. CDR1 and CDR2 (germline): SGHNT, YYREEE (reference sequence). The CDR3 runs 16 residues. J lost 0 bases, V lost 5 bases, and 7 bases had no gene match. The CDR3 spells CASRTIAGSSYNEQFF. The CDR3 DNA reads as TGTGCCAGCAGGACCATAGCGGGAAGCTCCTACAATGAGCAGTTCTTC.

This chain connects TRBV7-3 to TRBJ2-2, with 9 bases matching TRBD2. Germline loops: CDR1 SGHTA, CDR2 FQGTGA. V lost 1 base, J lost 2 bases, and 8 bases stayed unmatched. This CDR3 region has 18 residues. CDR3 residues: CASSLMSPTSGNTGELFF. The CDR3 region has the DNA TGTGCCAGCAGCTTAATGTCCCCGACTAGCGGCAACACCGGGGAGCTGTTTTTT.

The V and J genes are TRBV27 and TRBJ2-1, with TRBD2 matching 11 bases. J lost 6 bases, V lost 4 bases, and 11 bases had no gene match. Germline V gene lookup returns CDR1 MNHEY and CDR2 SMNVEV (reference sequence). The CDR3 is made up of 17 amino acids. CDR3 sequence: CASSSISLAGAPNEQFF. CDR3 coding DNA: TGTGCCAGCAGTTCCATATCACTAGCGGGAGCCCCCAATGAGCAGTTCTTC.

This CDR3 is CARPDSFQETQYF. As DNA, the CDR3 is TGTGCCCGGCCGGACAGTTTTCAAGAGACCCAGTACTTC. J is TRBJ2-5 and V is TRBV7-9, with TRBD1 as a possible D gene (6 bases). Trimming pared 11 bases from V and 2 bases from J, leaving 15 bases between. The germline CDR1 and CDR2 sequences are SEHNR and FQNEAQ (reference sequence). There are 13 residues in the CDR3.

This clone was seen a handful of times. V usage is TRBV9 and J usage is TRBJ1-3; maybe TRBD1 (6 bases). Trimming cost V 3 bases and J 0 bases, with 13 bases left between them. Germline CDR1 SGDLS, CDR2 YYNGEE. The CDR3 runs to 16 residues. DNA of the CDR3: TGTGCCAGCAGCGCGCCAGGACAGCCCTCTGGAAACACCATATATTTT. This sequence encodes CASSAPGQPSGNTIYF.

The gene calls are TRBV4-2 and TRBJ2-5; 12 positions match TRBD2. The germline V gene has CDR1 LGHNA and CDR2 YNFKEQ. The V segment lost 0 bases and the J segment 1 base; nucleotides outside the gene matches: 9. CDR3 length: 19 residues. Written as DNA, the CDR3 is TGTGCCAGCAGCCAAGACCCCCTACCTAGCGGGGGGGCCCAAGAGACCCAGTACTTC. The encoded protein is CASSQDPLPSGGAQETQYF.

J is TRBJ2-5 and V is TRBV9; TRBD2 agrees at 8 bases. The CDR3 is made up of 18 amino acids. V gave up 5 bases and J gave up 4 bases; unmatched junction bases: 19. The germline gives CDR1 SGDLS, CDR2 YYNGEE. CDR3 region: CASSVSERGPLGGETQYF. The CDR3, as DNA: TGTGCCAGCAGTGTCAGCGAGCGGGGGCCCCTTGGGGGAGAGACCCAGTACTTC.

The genes are TRBV19 and TRBJ2-6; D not resolved. Germline lookup yields CDR1 LNHDA and CDR2 SQIVND (reference sequence). The V end was cut by 8 bases, the J end by 0 bases, with 5 bases between. The CDR3 runs 13 residues. Written as DNA, the CDR3 is TGTGCCAGTCATTTCTCTGGGGCCAACGTCCTGACTTTC. It codes for CASHFSGANVLTF.

The chain couples TRBV5-8 to TRBJ2-6, with D unclear. The germline V gene encodes CDR1 SGHTS and CDR2 YDEGEE. Trimming cost V 0 bases and J 0 bases, with 10 bases left between them. This CDR3 is built from 17 residues. CDR3 bases: TGTGCCAGCAGCTTGGGAGGTTTAGACTCTGGGGCCAACGTCCTGACTTTC. Translated: CASSLGGLDSGANVLTF. Full variable domain (remainder filled in from reference TRBV5-8 and TRBJ2-6): EAGVTQSPTHLIKTRGQQATLRCSPISGHTSVYWYQQALGLGLQFLLWYDEGEERNRGNFPPRFSGRQFPNYSSELNVNALELEDSALYLCASSLGGLDSGANVLTFGAGSRLTVL.

This clone was counted between two and nine times. This rearrangement joins TRBV6-5 to TRBJ1-4; 11 bases are shared with TRBD1. Unmatched junction bases numbered 9, after V lost 10 bases and J lost 8 bases. This CDR3 contains 14 residues. Germline assignment: CDR1 MNHEY and CDR2 SVGAGI. CDR3 nucleotide sequence: TGTGCCACGCGGACCGGGACAGGGGGAGAAAAACTGTTTTTT. Translation: CATRTGTGGEKLFF.

The chain is built from TRBV27 and TRBJ1-6, with a tentative D call TRBD1 (6 bases). This CDR3 comprises 15 residues. CDR1 and CDR2 from the germline V gene are MNHEY and SMNVEV (reference sequence). Trimming removed 7 bases at V and 11 bases at J, with 21 bases between. CDR3 sequence reads: CASTRGLEGGPPLHF. The CDR3, as DNA: TGTGCCAGCACTCGAGGGTTAGAGGGGGGGCCACCCCTCCACTTT.

The genes are TRBV4-1 and TRBJ2-7; D gene ambiguous. Germline loops: CDR1 MGHRA, CDR2 YSYEKL. The V gene lost 1 base and the J gene lost 0 bases, with 10 bases spanning the gap. CDR3 length: 15 amino acids. CDR3 sequence: CASSQGLDRSYEQYF. CDR3 coding DNA: TGCGCCAGCAGCCAAGGGCTAGACCGCTCCTACGAGCAGTACTTC.

J is TRBJ2-1 and V is TRBV14; TRBD1 agrees at 7 bases. CDR3 length equals 15 residues. CDR1 SGHDN and CDR2 FVKESK come from the germline V gene. Unmatched junction bases numbered 7, after V lost 4 bases and J lost 4 bases. The CDR3 here is CASSPRTGPYNEQFF. In nucleotides, the CDR3 is TGTGCCAGCAGCCCTCGGACAGGCCCTTACAATGAGCAGTTCTTC.

V and J are TRBV6-1 and TRBJ1-4, with 8 bases aligning to TRBD1. V lost 3 bases and J lost 8; bases outside the gene matches: 5. Per the germline V gene, CDR1 is MNHNS and CDR2 is SASEGT. The CDR3 has 14 amino acids. CDR3 in amino acids: CASSDQGAQEKLFF. The CDR3 DNA reads as TGTGCCAGCAGTGACCAGGGGGCGCAGGAAAAACTGTTTTTT.

This clone was recorded a few times. The chain employs TRBV11-1 and TRBJ2-3; 8 bases map to TRBD2. The germline V gene encodes CDR1 SGHAT and CDR2 FQDESV (reference sequence). Trimming at V came to 1 base and at J to 2 bases, leaving 5 bases not matched to a gene. This CDR3 spans 16 amino acids. CDR3 sequence (DNA): TGTGCCAGCAGCTTAGGCTCTAGCGGGTACACAGATACGCAGTATTTT. Protein sequence: CASSLGSSGYTDTQYF.

This chain joins TRBV7-9 and TRBJ2-7; D is uncertain. The CDR3 is 13 residues long. Trimming took 3 bases from V and 2 from J, leaving 8 bases between them. The germline V gene encodes CDR1 SEHNR and CDR2 FQNEAQ (reference sequence). As DNA, the CDR3 is TGTGCCAGCAGCTTGAGCACTACCTACGAGCAGTACTTC. This codes for CASSLSTTYEQYF.

The gene calls are TRBV9 and TRBJ2-3; TRBD2 matches 12 bases. The germline V gene has CDR1 SGDLS and CDR2 YYNGEE. The CDR3 is 16 amino acids. V dropped 4 bases and J dropped 6; count of bases not matched to a gene: 9. The CDR3 nucleotides read TGTGCCAGCAGCCCTAGCGGGGGGGGCCCTAGGGATACGCAGTATTTT. Protein sequence: CASSPSGGGPRDTQYF.

The J gene is TRBJ1-5, the V gene TRBV6-6; no clear D. Trimming stripped 2 bases from V and 6 bases from J, with 11 bases between. Germline V gene lookup returns CDR1 MNHNY and CDR2 SVGAGI (reference sequence). The CDR3 loop spans 14 amino acids. CDR3 in amino acids: CASSYRHTGQPQHF. CDR3 bases: TGTGCCAGCAGTTACAGGCACACGGGTCAGCCCCAGCATTTT.